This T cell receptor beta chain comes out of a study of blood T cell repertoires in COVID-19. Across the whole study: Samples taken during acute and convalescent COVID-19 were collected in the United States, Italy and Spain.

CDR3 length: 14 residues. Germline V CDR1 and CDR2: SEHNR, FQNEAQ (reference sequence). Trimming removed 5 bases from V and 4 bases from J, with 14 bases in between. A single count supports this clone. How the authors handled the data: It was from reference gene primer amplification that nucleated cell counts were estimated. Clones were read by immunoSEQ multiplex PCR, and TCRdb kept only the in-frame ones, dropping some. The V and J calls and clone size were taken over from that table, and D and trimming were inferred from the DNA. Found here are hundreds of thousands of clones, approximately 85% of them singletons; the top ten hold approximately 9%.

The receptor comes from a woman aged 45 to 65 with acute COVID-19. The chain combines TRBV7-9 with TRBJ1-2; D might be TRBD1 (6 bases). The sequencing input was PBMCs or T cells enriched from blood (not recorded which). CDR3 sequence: CASSPGGGSYGYTF. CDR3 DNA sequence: TGTGCCAGCAGCCCCGGTGGGGGCAGCTATGGCTACACCTTC.